This is a list of T cell receptor beta chains from one sample in a study of blood T cells in healthy people across ages. A single record per CDR3 protein comes from TCRdb applying MiXCR to the 5' RACE reads. In the table there are approximately 820,000 distinct CDR3 sequences, around two fifths of which are singletons. Specimen: blood. The source is a man aged 55-75 years in good health. CDR3s include the opening cysteine and the closing phenylalanine or tryptophan. The D gene is left open where the match is weak. Rows give clone size only sometimes, using once, few, many, or a class for an expanded clone.

d_gene	j_gene	abundance	v_gene	CDR3aa	CDR3nt
.	TRBJ2-1	.	TRBV7-8	CASSPPWANEQFF	TGTGCCAGCAGCCCTCCTTGGGCCAATGAGCAGTTCTTC
.	TRBJ2-7	.	TRBV28	CASSIGAAYEQYF	TGTGCCAGCAGTATCGGGGCAGCCTACGAGCAGTACTTC
.	TRBJ2-4	.	TRBV15	CATSRVQGPSIDIQYF	TGTGCCACTAGCAGAGTACAGGGACCCTCTATTGACATTCAGTACTTC
.	TRBJ2-3	.	TRBV6-8	CASSYPGGGTDTQYF	TGTGCCAGCAGTTATCCAGGAGGAGGTACAGATACGCAGTATTTT
.	TRBJ1-2	.	TRBV20-1	CSARPGNYGYTF	TGCAGTGCTCGCCCAGGGAACTATGGCTACACCTTC
.	TRBJ1-2	few	TRBV12-3/TRBV12-4	CAPRVGYGYTF	TGTGCCCCAAGAGTTGGGTATGGCTACACCTTC
TRBD2	TRBJ2-1	.	TRBV4-1	CASSQDGGTSGRNEQFF	TGCGCCAGCAGCCAAGATGGGGGGACTAGCGGACGAAATGAGCAGTTCTTC
TRBD1	TRBJ2-7	.	TRBV7-2	CASSFWSGQGSREQYF	TGTGCCAGCAGCTTTTGGTCGGGACAGGGCTCACGGGAGCAGTACTTC
TRBD1	TRBJ1-1	.	TRBV6-4	CASTGPGQGAAEAFF	TGTGCCAGCACTGGACCGGGACAGGGGGCCGCTGAAGCTTTCTTT
.	TRBJ2-5	few	TRBV29-1	CSVMVTGKETQYF	TGCAGCGTCATGGTGACCGGTAAAGAGACCCAGTACTTC
.	TRBJ2-3	.	TRBV24-1	CATSDKGPADTQYF	TGTGCCACCAGTGATAAAGGGCCTGCAGATACGCAGTATTTT
.	TRBJ2-7	.	TRBV6-5	CASSYSPQGSYEQYF	TGTGCCAGCAGTTACTCCCCCCAGGGCAGCTACGAGCAGTACTTC
TRBD1	TRBJ2-3	.	TRBV2	CASSAASTGVVTDTQYF	TGTGCCAGCAGTGCCGCCTCCACAGGGGTCGTAACAGATACGCAGTATTTT
.	TRBJ2-7	few	TRBV4-3	CASSQVNSGIYEQYF	TGCGCCAGCAGCCAAGTAAACTCCGGGATCTACGAGCAGTACTTC
.	TRBJ2-7	few	TRBV3-1	CASSQDRRDGHYEQYF	TGTGCCAGCAGCCAAGATCGAAGGGACGGACACTACGAGCAGTACTTC
TRBD1	TRBJ2-7	.	TRBV4-1	CASSQDPGTGAYEQYF	TGCGCCAGCAGCCAAGATCCCGGGACAGGTGCCTACGAGCAGTACTTC